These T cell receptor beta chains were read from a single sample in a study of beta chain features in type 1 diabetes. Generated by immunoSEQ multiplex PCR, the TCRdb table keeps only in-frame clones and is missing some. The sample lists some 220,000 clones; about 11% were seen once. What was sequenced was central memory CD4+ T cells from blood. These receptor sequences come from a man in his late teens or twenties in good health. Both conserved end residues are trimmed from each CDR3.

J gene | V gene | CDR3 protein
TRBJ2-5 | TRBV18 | ASSQSQETQY
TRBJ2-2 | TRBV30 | AWSGTRAYTGELF
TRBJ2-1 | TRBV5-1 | ASSLDNYNEQF
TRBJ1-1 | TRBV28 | ASSAPGGANMNTEAF
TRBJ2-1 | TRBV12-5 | ASGPQGYNEQF
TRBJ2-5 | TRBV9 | ASSVGASGRGQETQY
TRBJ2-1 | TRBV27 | ASAARRQAFNEQF
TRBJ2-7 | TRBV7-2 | ASSARPPGQGSSYEQY
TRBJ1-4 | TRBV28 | ASSSGTMKKLF
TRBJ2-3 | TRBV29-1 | SVSGGGGADTQY
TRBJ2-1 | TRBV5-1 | ASRGDAGSNYNEQF
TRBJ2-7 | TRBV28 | ASSSPTESYEQY
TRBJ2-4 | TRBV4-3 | ASSQEWNSIQY
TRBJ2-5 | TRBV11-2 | ASSLYLGQYETQY
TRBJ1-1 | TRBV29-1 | SVDGTGNTEAF
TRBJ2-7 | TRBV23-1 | ASSTYRDRDYEQY
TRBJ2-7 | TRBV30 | AWSQDSYEQY
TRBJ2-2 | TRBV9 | ASSVGEGARGTGELF
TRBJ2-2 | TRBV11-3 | ASSLGDQVTTGELF
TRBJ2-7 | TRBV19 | ASSEGRFYEQY
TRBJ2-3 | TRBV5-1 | ASSRDPVDTQY
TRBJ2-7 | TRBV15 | ATSKAAGPYEQY
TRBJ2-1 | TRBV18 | ASTPPNEVAAQGQF
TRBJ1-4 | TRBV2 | ASIIQGPATNEKLF
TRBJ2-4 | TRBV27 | ASSLRGPKNIQY
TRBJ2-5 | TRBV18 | ASSLSDRKQETQY
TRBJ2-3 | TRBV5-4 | ASGRLDTQY
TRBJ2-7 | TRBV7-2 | ASSRWTSYEQY
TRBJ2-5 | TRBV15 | ATSSSGAGETQY
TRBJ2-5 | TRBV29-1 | SVEERRVGRETQY
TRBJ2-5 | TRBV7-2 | ASSPGGLAGGVTQY
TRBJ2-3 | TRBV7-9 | ASKAGNLLTDTQY
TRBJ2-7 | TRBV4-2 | ASSQDSGATGNEQY
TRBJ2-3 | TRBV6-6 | ASKRGQARSDTQY
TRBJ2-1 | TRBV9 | ASGGRAENEQF
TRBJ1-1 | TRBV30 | AWSVRAGVETEAF
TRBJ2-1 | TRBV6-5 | ASSYSGGSGNEQF
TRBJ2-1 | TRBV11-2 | ASSRLAGKANEQF
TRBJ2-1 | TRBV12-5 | ASGFYEQF
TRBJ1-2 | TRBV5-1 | ASSLDWGRAAAGYT